In this sample, the clone carrying this TCR beta chain turned up many times. The length of the CDR3 is 18 residues. Germline V gene sequence: CDR1 KGHSH, CDR2 LQKENI. The V gene lost 10 bases and the J gene lost 4 bases, with 26 bases spanning the gap. This record comes from a study of beta chain features in type 1 diabetes. Purities in excess of 95% were seen in all sorted populations. As every portion of the isolated RNA was reverse transcribed, the sequencing read expressed TCRB transcripts. The protocol was immunoSEQ multiplex PCR, while the TCRdb copy is restricted to in-frame clones and leaves out a portion. The sample contains 300,000 or so clones, roughly 8% of which appear only once.

Sample: central memory CD4+ T cells from blood. The rearrangement links TRBV18 to TRBJ2-6; D might be TRBD1 (5 bases). The sequence was collected from a woman between 18 and 30 years old in good health. The CDR3 reads CATAPTRIRAAGANVLTF. The DNA of the CDR3 is TGTGCCACCGCACCGACAAGGATCAGGGCAGCCGGGGCCAACGTCCTGACTTTC.